Sequencing of this T cell receptor (beta chain) was carried out in a study of CD8 T cells in Susac syndrome. The authors negatively isolated CD8+ and CD4+ T cells and FACS-enriched TEMRA cells. Reverse transcription of roughly 0.5 to 1 ug RNA was performed with random hexamers. The TCR beta CDR3 was amplified by immunoSEQ multiplex PCR across 54 Vbeta, 13 Jbeta. TCRdb passed the immunoSEQ multiplex PCR reads through MiXCR, listing each CDR3 protein once. This table holds over 100,000 distinct CDR3 sequences, over 90% found once. The CDR3 contains 15 residues. V shed 1 base and J shed 4 bases, with 11 bases lying between them.

Input material: CD4+ T cells from PBMCs. The receptor's source is a human donor in good health. The chain links TRBV12-3 or TRBV12-4 to TRBJ1-5; D may be TRBD1 (6 bases). The CDR3 protein is CASSLEGGGNQPQHF. The CDR3 bases are TGTGCCAGCAGTTTAGAGGGGGGAGGGAATCAGCCCCAGCATTTT.